This T cell receptor beta chain stems from a study of OX40 agonist ivuxolimab in advanced cancers. Study background: At doses from 0.01 to 10 mg/kg, patients were given intravenous ivuxolimab every 2 weeks.

Repertoires were generated with immunoSEQ multiplex PCR, while TCRdb's copy carries only in-frame clones and drops some. The table lists around 56,000 clones, 82% of them singletons. This CDR3 contains 15 residues. V was cut by 6 bases and J by 5 bases, with 18 bases left in between. CDR1 and CDR2 from the germline V gene are SGDLS and YYNGEE. Study-level points and caveats: People who partly responded at 0.1-3.0 mg/kg had some of the least clonal expansion seen. There was clonal expansion of CD4+ and CD8+ blood T cells by week 6 at 0.1 to 3.0 mg/kg.

About this clone itself: Antigen unknown.

V is TRBV9 and J is TRBJ1-5; possibly TRBD1 for D (6 bases). The sample was CD4+ or CD8+ T cells sorted from blood, taken in a trial of the OX40 agonist ivuxolimab. The receptor was isolated from an adult with an advanced solid tumor such as melanoma, head and neck, liver or kidney cancer. CDR3 loop: CASNPGTLDDQPQHF. The CDR3 DNA sequence: TGTGCCAGCAACCCTGGGACATTAGACGATCAGCCCCAGCATTTT.